This entry lists 30 T cell receptor beta chains sequenced from one sample in a study of T-cell memory formation after mild COVID-19. TCRdb analysed the 5' RACE reads with MiXCR anew, one entry per CDR3 protein. The table lists 40,000 to 60,000 distinct CDR3 sequences, approximately 6.6% of them singletons. Sequenced input: PBMCs or a T cell subset sorted from them (not recorded which). Source of these receptors: a man aged 18 to 30 who had mild COVID-19 (a few samples of this study predate the infection). Cell type and time point are not known.

This clonotype was found a few times. The chain couples TRBV6-5 to TRBJ1-1, with unresolved D. The CDR3 has 15 amino acids. Per the germline V gene, CDR1 is MNHEY and CDR2 is SVGAGI. Trimming removed 6 bases from V and 1 base from J, with 15 bases in between. CDR3 amino acids: CASSFTLTRNTEAFF. As DNA, the CDR3 is TGTGCCAGCAGCTTCACGTTAACACGGAACACTGAAGCTTTCTTT.

This clonotype showed up many times. The chain's CDR3 is CASSFGQGNEQFF. Here the CDR3 DNA reads TGCGCCAGCAGCTTTGGACAGGGTAATGAGCAGTTCTTC. This rearrangement joins TRBV5-1 to TRBJ2-1, with 8 bases identical to TRBD1. Germline V gives CDR1 SGHRS, CDR2 YFSETQ. V lost 2 bases, J lost 7 bases, and 2 bases stayed unmatched. CDR3 length: 13 amino acids.

V and J are TRBV5-6 and TRBJ1-1; D perhaps matches TRBD1 (5 bases). The germline V gene has CDR1 SGHDT and CDR2 YYEEEE. The CDR3 sequence is 13 residues long. Trimming took 7 bases from V and 1 from J, leaving 11 bases between them. CDR3 loop: CASPGTGNTEAFF. The CDR3 nucleotides read TGTGCCAGCCCTGGGACGGGGAACACTGAAGCTTTCTTT.

The chain links TRBV11-2 to TRBJ2-7; D possibly corresponds to TRBD1 (6 bases). CDR1 is SGHAT, CDR2 FQNNGV, per germline. With 0 bases removed from V and 7 bases from J, the gap between germline ends came to 16 bases. There are 15 residues in the CDR3. The CDR3 bases are TGTGCCAGCAGCTTAGACCTTTTACAGGGCCTGGAGCAGTACTTC. Its translation: CASSLDLLQGLEQYF.

The rearrangement links TRBV2 to TRBJ2-3; D is uncertain. Per the germline V gene, CDR1 is SNHLY and CDR2 is FYNNEI. The CDR3 sequence is 11 residues long. V lost 7 bases and J 3 bases, leaving 5 bases between the germline ends. CDR3 nucleotide sequence: TGTGCCAGCATGAAAACAGATACGCAGTATTTT. This sequence encodes CASMKTDTQYF.

The rearrangement joins TRBV11-2 to TRBJ2-2, with D possibly matching TRBD1 (6 bases). V lost 4 bases and J lost 9, with 18 bases in between. Germline lookup yields CDR1 SGHAT and CDR2 FQNNGV. The CDR3 length is 15 residues. Written as DNA, the CDR3 is TGTGCCAGCAGCTCAACCTCGACAGGTAGCCGGGAGCTGTTTTTT. This encodes CASSSTSTGSRELFF.

This clonotype was recorded at least ten times. The chain couples TRBV9 to TRBJ2-3, with 7 nucleotides matching TRBD2. Germline V gene lookup returns CDR1 SGDLS and CDR2 YYNGEE. This CDR3 has 16 residues. With V trimmed by 4 bases and J by 6 bases, 14 bases remained unmatched. The CDR3 DNA sequence: TGTGCCAGCAGCCCAAGTCTAGCGGCGTTTTCTGATACGCAGTATTTT. It yields the protein CASSPSLAAFSDTQYF.

This clonotype was found many times. This sequence joins TRBV5-1 and TRBJ2-5; 9 nucleotides agree with TRBD1. J lost 4 bases, V lost 5 bases, and 6 bases had no gene match. Germline assignment: CDR1 SGHRS and CDR2 YFSETQ. CDR3 size: 14 residues. The CDR3 DNA follows: TGCGCCAGCAGAACCGGGACAGGGCTAGAGACCCAGTACTTC. Translating it yields CASRTGTGLETQYF.

This clonotype was seen at least ten times. This chain uses TRBV4-3 with TRBJ2-1; unclear D gene. The CDR3 contains 14 residues. The germline V and J ends were trimmed by 2 bases and 5 bases, with 10 bases remaining between them. CDR1 LGHNA and CDR2 YSLEER come from the germline V gene. The CDR3 region is CASSQSGVNNEQFF. In DNA form, the CDR3 reads TGCGCCAGCAGCCAATCTGGGGTAAACAATGAGCAGTTCTTC.

This clonotype was recorded a few times. The chain combines TRBV6-1 with TRBJ2-5; unclear D gene. The CDR3 sequence is 12 residues long. CDR1 and CDR2 (germline): MNHNS, SASEGT. The V end was cut by 3 bases, the J end by 9 bases, with 11 bases between. Here the CDR3 reads CASSDVGISQYF. Written as DNA, the CDR3 is TGTGCCAGCAGTGACGTGGGTATCTCCCAGTACTTC.

This clonotype came up a few times. The chain links TRBV6-5 to TRBJ1-6, with D uncertain. The V end lost 3 bases, the J end lost 9 bases, and 15 bases lay between the germline ends. The CDR3 is 15 amino acids. Germline V CDR1 and CDR2: MNHEY, SVGAGI. This chain's CDR3 is CASSYRARKGSPLHF. The CDR3 region has the DNA TGTGCCAGCAGTTATCGGGCCAGGAAGGGTTCACCCCTCCACTTT.

In this sample, this clonotype turned up a few times. The J gene is TRBJ2-5, the V gene TRBV5-1, with D perhaps matching TRBD1 or TRBD2 (5 bases each). The germline CDR1 and CDR2 sequences are SGHRS and YFSETQ. The CDR3 loop spans 15 amino acids. V lost 4 bases, J lost 4 bases, and 17 bases lay in between. CDR3 sequence (DNA): TGCGCCAGCAGCGATGCCCCGGACGGGGCAGAGACCCAGTACTTC. Its protein product is CASSDAPDGAETQYF.

This clonotype was counted between two and nine times. The chain links TRBV10-2 to TRBJ2-2, with D tentatively TRBD2 (5 bases). This CDR3 region has 13 residues. V was pared by 3 bases and J by 7 bases, with 9 bases between. The germline gives CDR1 WSHSY, CDR2 SAAADI. CDR3 in amino acids: CASSDAAGGELFF. CDR3 nucleotide sequence: TGCGCCAGCAGTGACGCGGCGGGCGGGGAGCTGTTTTTT.

J is TRBJ1-3 and V is TRBV9; D gene unclear. The V gene's germline CDR1 is SGDLS and CDR2 YYNGEE. This CDR3 region has 15 residues. V shed 0 bases and J shed 9 bases, with 16 bases lying between them. This CDR3 reads CASSVATARGSTIYF. The DNA of the CDR3 is TGTGCCAGCAGCGTAGCTACGGCCAGAGGGTCCACCATATATTTT.

Only a few counts were recorded for this clonotype. The chain links TRBV20-1 to TRBJ1-5; D perhaps matches TRBD1 (5 bases). V dropped 0 bases and J dropped 4 bases, with 7 bases sitting between them. CDR3 length: 13 residues. From germline, CDR1 is DFQATT and CDR2 SNEGSKA (reference sequence). The CDR3 spells CSARESGNQPQHF. The DNA of the CDR3 is TGCAGTGCTAGAGAGTCAGGGAATCAGCCCCAGCATTTT.

This clonotype was counted between two and nine times. V gene TRBV28 combines with J gene TRBJ1-1; no firm D call. Germline-derived CDR1 and CDR2 are MDHEN and SYDVKM. CDR3 size: 13 residues. Deletions cut 6 bases from V and 0 bases from J, with 8 bases between. The CDR3 is CASSRSLNTEAFF. The DNA for the CDR3 is TGTGCCAGCAGCCGGTCATTGAACACTGAAGCTTTCTTT.

This sequence joins TRBV20-1 and TRBJ1-1; tentative D call: TRBD1 (5 bases). Germline assignment: CDR1 DFQATT and CDR2 SNEGSKA (reference sequence). The CDR3 is made up of 15 amino acids. The V gene lost 0 bases and the J gene lost 4 bases, with 15 bases spanning the gap. CDR3 protein: CSARDPGTAGTEAFF. Written as DNA, the CDR3 is TGCAGTGCTAGAGATCCTGGGACCGCAGGCACTGAAGCTTTCTTT.

The chain uses TRBV6-6 and TRBJ2-2; TRBD2 is a possible D gene (6 bases). V was pared by 6 bases and J by 4 bases, with 15 bases between. This CDR3 region has 15 residues. Germline assignment: CDR1 MNHNY and CDR2 SVGAGI (reference sequence). In DNA form, the CDR3 reads TGTGCCAGCAGGACTGCGGGGAGCTTCACCGGGGAGCTGTTTTTT. This gives the protein CASRTAGSFTGELFF.

This clonotype has a handful of counts. The chain combines TRBV5-1 with TRBJ2-7; TRBD1 agrees at 8 bases. Trimming removed 3 bases from V and 3 bases from J; junction bases left unmatched: 5. From germline, CDR1 is SGHRS and CDR2 YFSETQ. The CDR3 has 14 residues. The CDR3 nucleotides are TGCGCCAGCAGCTCCGGGACAGGAGTCTACGAGCAGTACTTC. This codes for CASSSGTGVYEQYF.

This clonotype has ten or more counts. The chain is built from TRBV20-1 and TRBJ2-1; 11 nucleotides match TRBD2. With 2 bases clipped from V and 4 bases from J, the junction kept 10 bases outside the gene matches. The CDR3 spans 17 residues. CDR1 and CDR2 (germline): DFQATT, SNEGSKA (reference sequence). CDR3 sequence reads: CSARSLAGDPRYNEQFF. Written as DNA, the CDR3 is TGCAGTGCTAGATCACTAGCGGGGGATCCACGTTACAATGAGCAGTTCTTC.

This clonotype was recorded many times. The rearrangement uses TRBV4-3 and TRBJ2-1; 10 bases fit TRBD2. The CDR3 is 15 residues long. Trimming at V came to 2 bases and at J to 4 bases, leaving 2 bases not matched to a gene. Per the germline V gene, CDR1 is LGHNA and CDR2 is YSLEER. In DNA form, the CDR3 reads TGCGCCAGCAGCCAACCTAGCGGGGGTTACAATGAGCAGTTCTTC. It is translated as CASSQPSGGYNEQFF.

CDR3 nucleotides: TGTGCCAGCCGTGGTCCCGGGACAGTTTACGAGCAGTACGTC. Its protein product is CASRGPGTVYEQYV. The chain has TRBV28 and TRBJ2-7, with 7 bases that match TRBD1. J lost 4 bases, V lost 8 bases, and 11 bases had no gene match. The CDR3 is made up of 14 amino acids. Germline values: CDR1 MDHEN, CDR2 SYDVKM.

This clonotype was recorded at least ten times. The chain combines TRBV7-9 with TRBJ2-3; TRBD1 might be the D (6 bases). The CDR3 runs 13 residues. Germline values: CDR1 SEHNR, CDR2 FQNEAQ (reference sequence). Trimming took 4 bases from V and 10 from J, leaving 15 bases between them. CDR3 DNA: TGTGCCAGCAGCTCCCGACAGGAGTTTTCGCAGTATTTT. This gives the protein CASSSRQEFSQYF.

This clonotype was seen a handful of times. This chain connects TRBV18 to TRBJ2-5, with D hard to call. The germline V gene has CDR1 KGHSH and CDR2 LQKENI. The CDR3 length is 13 residues. Trimming cost V 6 bases and J 4 bases, with 12 bases left between them. The CDR3 region has the DNA TGTGCCAGCTCCCCTACCCCTGCAGAGACCCAGTACTTC. Translating gives CASSPTPAETQYF.

This CDR3 reads CASSSPGGISYNEQFF. CDR3 bases: TGTGCCAGCAGCTCCCCCGGGGGAATCTCTTACAATGAGCAGTTCTTC. The J gene is TRBJ2-1, the V gene TRBV7-3, with D perhaps matching TRBD2 (6 bases). The germline V gene has CDR1 SGHTA and CDR2 FQGTGA. CDR3 length equals 16 residues. The V and J ends lost 4 bases and 4 bases respectively, with 17 bases between them.

This clonotype was counted a few times. J is TRBJ2-7 and V is TRBV20-1; 12 bases are a match to TRBD2. CDR3 length equals 12 residues. Per the germline V gene, CDR1 is DFQATT and CDR2 is SNEGSKA (reference sequence). Trimming cost V 5 bases and J 9 bases; bases outside gene matches: 5. This CDR3 is CSARLAGASQYV. The CDR3 DNA reads TGCAGTGCTCGACTAGCGGGGGCGTCGCAGTACGTC.

The chain combines TRBV9 with TRBJ2-2; D is unresolved. The V gene lost 4 bases and the J gene lost 5 bases, with 6 bases spanning the gap. Germline CDR1 is SGDLS and CDR2 is YYNGEE. The CDR3 consists of 12 residues. CDR3 protein: CASSPTTGELFF. As DNA, the CDR3 is TGTGCCAGCAGCCCAACGACCGGGGAGCTGTTTTTT.

The CDR3 here is CASSLAVGVSYGYTF. CDR3 bases: TGTGCCAGCAGCTTAGCGGTGGGGGTCAGCTATGGCTACACCTTC. V is TRBV7-2 and J is TRBJ1-2; D might be TRBD1 (5 bases). This CDR3 region has 15 residues. Between the trimmed V and J ends, which lost 0 bases and 4 bases, there was a span of 12 bases. Germline V lookup: CDR1 SGHTA, CDR2 FQGNSA.

V usage is TRBV5-1 and J usage is TRBJ2-5; no reliable D call. In germline, CDR1 is SGHRS, CDR2 YFSETQ. The CDR3 is made up of 14 amino acids. V lost 2 bases and J lost 2, with 10 bases in between. CDR3 DNA: TGCGCCAGCAGCTTCCGGCAGCTTCAAGAGACCCAGTACTTC. Encoded protein: CASSFRQLQETQYF.

This clonotype was seen a handful of times. V usage is TRBV7-9 and J usage is TRBJ1-1, with D unresolved. The CDR3 runs 14 residues. Germline V gene sequence: CDR1 SEHNR, CDR2 FQNEAQ (reference sequence). The V end lost 3 bases, the J end lost 11 bases, and 19 bases lay between the germline ends. CDR3 sequence reads: CASSLGRHGMAAFF. The CDR3 DNA sequence: TGTGCCAGCAGCTTGGGGAGACATGGAATGGCGGCTTTCTTT. The variable domain in full, with the rest retrieved from reference TRBV7-9 and TRBJ1-1, is DTGVSQNPRHKITKRGQNVTFRCDPISEHNRLYWYRQTLGQGPEFLTYFQNEAQLEKSRLLSDRFSAERPKGSFSTLEIQRTEQGDSAMYLCASSLGRHGMAAFFGQGTRLTVV.